What follows are 24 T cell receptor beta chains derived from one specimen sequenced in a study of OX40 agonist ivuxolimab in advanced cancers. TCRdb's copy holds only in-frame clones and misses some; the assay was immunoSEQ multiplex PCR. The sample consists of about 78,000 clones, roughly 87% of them appearing once. Sequences were derived from CD4+ or CD8+ T cells sorted from blood, sampled in a trial of the OX40 agonist ivuxolimab. These receptors were collected from an adult with an advanced solid tumor such as melanoma, head and neck, liver or kidney cancer.

V gene TRBV4-1 combines with J gene TRBJ2-3; D possibly matches TRBD1 or TRBD2 (5 bases each). The CDR3 is 17 residues long. Trimming removed 9 bases from V and 3 bases from J, with 25 bases in between. Germline V CDR1 and CDR2: MGHRA, YSYEKL. The CDR3 nucleotides read TGCGCCAGACCTTTACGGGGCATCCAATCGGTGACAGATACGCAGTATTTT. This sequence encodes CARPLRGIQSVTDTQYF.

The chain is built from TRBV5-1 and TRBJ1-1, with 9 bases matching TRBD1. The V segment lost 3 bases and the J segment 5 bases; nucleotides outside the gene matches: 11. CDR1 and CDR2 (germline): SGHRS, YFSETQ. The CDR3 is 16 residues long. The CDR3 DNA reads TGCGCCAGCAGCTCTACAGGGGGCGCATGGGGGACTGAAGCTTTCTTT. Amino acid sequence: CASSSTGGAWGTEAFF.

In this sample, this clone turned up once. V usage is TRBV5-4 and J usage is TRBJ1-2, with D possibly TRBD1 on 5 matching bases. This CDR3 has 19 residues. Trimming pared 0 bases from V and 4 bases from J, leaving 25 bases between. Germline CDR1 reads SGHNT; CDR2 reads YYREEE (reference sequence). The chain's CDR3 is CASSLAGGAGPTKGYGYTF. DNA of the CDR3: TGTGCCAGCAGCTTGGCCGGTGGGGCAGGGCCAACTAAGGGCTATGGCTACACCTTC.

V gene TRBV6-5 combines with J gene TRBJ2-1; 10 bases fit TRBD1. The germline gives CDR1 MNHEY, CDR2 SVGAGI. V trimming: 1 base; J trimming: 14 bases; junction bases outside the gene matches: 5. This CDR3 comprises 13 residues. The DNA of the CDR3 is TGTGCCAGCAGTTACTTGGGGGGGACAGGGGAGTTCTTC. This translates into CASSYLGGTGEFF.

V and J are TRBV6-4 and TRBJ2-7; maybe TRBD1 (6 bases). Trimming pared 6 bases from V and 1 base from J, leaving 16 bases between. In germline, CDR1 is MRHNA, CDR2 SNTAGT. This CDR3 has 15 residues. CDR3 protein: CASRVRDNPSYEQYF. CDR3 nucleotide sequence: TGTGCCAGCAGAGTCCGGGACAACCCATCCTACGAGCAGTACTTC.

The chain recombines TRBV5-3 with TRBJ2-7; possibly TRBD2 for D (5 bases). TRBV5-3 is an ORF; its function is uncertain. The CDR3 covers 16 residues. Trimming removed 3 bases from V and 2 bases from J, with 18 bases in between. The CDR3 protein is CARSSDSPRTTYEQYF. For the CDR3, the DNA is TGTGCCAGAAGCTCGGACTCACCGAGGACCACCTACGAGCAGTACTTC.

The chain is built from TRBV6-6 and TRBJ1-2; 8 positions match TRBD1. V was clipped by 3 bases and J by 8 bases; unmatched bases: 8. The CDR3 runs 14 residues. The germline gives CDR1 MNHNY, CDR2 SVGAGI (reference sequence). The CDR3: CASSYHGQGGGYTF. The CDR3 coding sequence is TGTGCCAGCAGTTATCATGGACAGGGAGGCGGCTACACCTTC.

The chain is built from TRBV18 and TRBJ1-4; D is unresolved. The CDR3 has 15 amino acids. Germline loops: CDR1 KGHSH, CDR2 LQKENI. V was trimmed by 0 bases and J by 0 bases, leaving 5 bases between them. The CDR3 spells CASSPPSATNEKLFF. CDR3 coding DNA: TGTGCCAGCTCACCACCTTCGGCAACTAATGAAAAACTGTTTTTT.

V usage is TRBV28 and J usage is TRBJ2-7; a weak D match, TRBD2 (6 bases). V lost 7 bases and J 2 bases, leaving 18 bases between the germline ends. Germline V lookup: CDR1 MDHEN, CDR2 SYDVKM. The CDR3 has 15 amino acids. Written as DNA, the CDR3 is TGTGCCAGCACTAGCCGAGGCGGGAATACCTACGAGCAGTACTTC. Its translation is CASTSRGGNTYEQYF.

This chain links TRBV2 with TRBJ1-6, with a tentative D call TRBD1 (6 bases). V was pared by 2 bases and J by 2 bases, with 7 bases between. This CDR3 has 15 amino acids. Germline CDR1 and CDR2: SNHLY and FYNNEI. The CDR3 bases are TGTGCCAGCAGTGAAAGACAGGCCTATAATTCACCCCTCCACTTT. This codes for CASSERQAYNSPLHF.

V and J are TRBV10-2 and TRBJ1-5; maybe TRBD1 (5 bases). The CDR3 is 14 amino acids. Looked up from germline, CDR1 is WSHSY and CDR2 is SAAADI. Trimming left V 4 bases short and J 4 bases short, with 11 bases between. DNA of the CDR3: TGCGCCAGCAGTGCTGGGGAGGGGAATCAGCCCCAGCATTTT. Its protein is CASSAGEGNQPQHF.

The chain has TRBV11-2 and TRBJ2-7; TRBD2 is a possible D gene (7 bases). This CDR3 has 17 amino acids. Germline-derived CDR1 and CDR2 are SGHAT and FQNNGV. V lost 4 bases and J lost 3, with 22 bases in between. The CDR3 nucleotides read TGTGCCAGCAGCTCATACAGGTACGGCGGGGGCATCTACGAGCAGTACTTC. This gives the protein CASSSYRYGGGIYEQYF.

CDR3 in amino acids: CASSRTAGPNYEQYF. The CDR3 DNA reads as TGTGCCAGCAGCCGGACTGCGGGACCGAACTACGAGCAGTACTTC. The J gene is TRBJ2-7, the V gene TRBV7-6; D may be TRBD2 (6 bases). This CDR3 comprises 15 residues. V lost 5 bases and J lost 3, with 17 bases in between. Germline V CDR1 and CDR2: SGHVS, FNYEAQ.

On this clone itself: The sample holds other DNA sequences that translate to the same CDR3. The chain has TRBV18 and TRBJ2-3; TRBD2 agrees at 10 bases. With V trimmed by 5 bases and J by 1 base, 0 bases remained unmatched. CDR1 KGHSH and CDR2 LQKENI come from the germline V gene. This CDR3 spans 14 amino acids. The CDR3 sequence: CASSGTSGTDTQYF. The CDR3 DNA sequence: TGTGCCAGCTCAGGGACTAGCGGCACAGATACGCAGTATTTT. Together with reference TRBV18 and TRBJ2-3, the CDR3 gives the full variable domain: NAGVMQNPRHLVRRRGQEARLRCSPMKGHSHVYWYRQLPEEGLKFMVYLQKENIIDESGMPKERFSAEFPKEGPSILRIQQVVRGDSAAYFCASSGTSGTDTQYFGPGTRLTVL.

The chain is built from TRBV20-1 and TRBJ2-3, with D unclear. Germline CDR1 is DFQATT and CDR2 is SNEGSKA (reference sequence). CDR3 size: 11 residues. V gave up 5 bases and J gave up 4 bases, with 7 bases separating them. The CDR3 protein is CSAQRSDTQYF. DNA of the CDR3: TGCAGTGCTCAGAGGTCAGATACGCAGTATTTT.

The chain carries TRBV6-1 and TRBJ1-2, with D perhaps TRBD1 (5 bases). Trimming took 6 bases from V and 4 from J, leaving 15 bases between them. The CDR3 is 14 residues long. Per germline, CDR1 MNHNS and CDR2 SASEGT. The CDR3 protein is CASSPVRGPYGYTF. CDR3 sequence (DNA): TGTGCCAGCAGCCCCGTTAGGGGACCCTATGGCTACACCTTC.

The rearrangement joins TRBV7-2 to TRBJ1-2, with D perhaps matching TRBD1 (5 bases). Between the trimmed V and J ends, which lost 3 bases and 7 bases, there was a span of 15 bases. CDR1 is SGHTA, CDR2 FQGNSA, per germline. The CDR3 is 14 amino acids. In nucleotides, the CDR3 is TGTGCCAGCAGCTTGGGGACTGTCGGGCGTGGCTACACCTTC. Protein: CASSLGTVGRGYTF.

The chain employs TRBV7-2 and TRBJ2-3; 8 positions match TRBD2. The CDR3 sequence is 16 residues long. J was trimmed by 6 bases and V by 2 bases; bases with no gene match: 10. The germline gives CDR1 SGHTA, CDR2 FQGNSA. CDR3 coding DNA: TGTGCCAGCAGCTTATTGGGGGCGGGGGGCGGTGATACGCAGTATTTT. It codes for CASSLLGAGGGDTQYF.

V usage is TRBV14 and J usage is TRBJ1-3, with D unresolved. CDR1 SGHDN and CDR2 FVKESK come from the germline V gene. V shed 1 base and J shed 0 bases, with 16 bases lying between them. CDR3 length equals 18 residues. The CDR3 protein is CASSQAPELIGSGNTIYF. The CDR3 DNA reads TGTGCCAGCAGCCAAGCTCCAGAGTTAATCGGCTCTGGAAACACCATATATTTT.

This clone is a singleton in its sample. V usage is TRBV7-2 and J usage is TRBJ2-1, with 13 bases matching TRBD2. CDR3 length: 15 residues. Unmatched junction bases numbered 4, after V lost 6 bases and J lost 5 bases. Germline assignment: CDR1 SGHTA and CDR2 FQGNSA. CDR3 region: CASRLGLAGDNEQFF. The CDR3 DNA reads as TGTGCCAGCAGACTTGGACTAGCGGGGGACAATGAGCAGTTCTTC. The full variable domain, completed using reference TRBV7-2 and TRBJ2-1, is GAGVSQSPSNKVTEKGKDVELRCDPISGHTALYWYRQSLGQGLEFLIYFQGNSAPDKSGLPSDRFSAERTGGSVSTLTIQRTQQEDSAVYLCASRLGLAGDNEQFFGPGTRLTVL.

V and J are TRBV19 and TRBJ2-5, with 10 bases aligning to TRBD2. With V trimmed by 4 bases and J by 3 bases, 8 bases remained unmatched. This CDR3 region has 16 residues. Germline V gene lookup returns CDR1 LNHDA and CDR2 SQIVND (reference sequence). CDR3 sequence: CASSTQAAGGKETQYF. In nucleotides, the CDR3 is TGTGCCAGTAGTACCCAAGCAGCGGGAGGGAAAGAGACCCAGTACTTC. Combining the CDR3 with reference TRBV19 and TRBJ2-5 gives the whole variable domain DGGITQSPKYLFRKEGQNVTLSCEQNLNHDAMYWYRQDPGQGLRLIYYSQIVNDFQKGDIAEGYSVSREKKESFPLTVTSAQKNPTAFYLCASSTQAAGGKETQYFGPGTRLLVL.

The chain recombines TRBV5-1 with TRBJ1-4; D unresolved. This CDR3 comprises 15 residues. With 5 bases removed from V and 0 bases from J, the gap between germline ends came to 11 bases. CDR1 SGHRS and CDR2 YFSETQ come from the germline V gene. CDR3 amino acids: CASRGPQATNEKLFF. The CDR3 DNA reads as TGCGCCAGCAGAGGGCCCCAAGCAACTAATGAAAAACTGTTTTTT.

V gene TRBV11-2 combines with J gene TRBJ2-2, with TRBD1 identical over 7 bases. Germline values: CDR1 SGHAT, CDR2 FQNNGV. There are 16 residues in the CDR3. Losses at the gene ends were 9 bases for V and 2 bases for J; bases not matched to a gene: 12. DNA for the CDR3: TGTGCCAGTGGCCCCCGACAGGGCGTCAACACCGGGGAGCTGTTTTTT. The encoded protein is CASGPRQGVNTGELFF.

On this clone itself: Sequence at one end of the junction differs from germline and may be a read error. The genes are TRBV10-3 and TRBJ2-7; TRBD1 agrees at 11 bases. The CDR3 sequence is 13 residues long. Germline V gene sequence: CDR1 ENHRY, CDR2 SYGVKD. In DNA form, the CDR3 reads TGTGCCAGCAGTGGACAGGGGGCGGGCGAGCAGTACTTC. Encoded protein: CASSGQGAGEQYF.